This T cell receptor beta chain was identified in a study of vaccination effects on CD4 cells after COVID-19. Turning to the study itself: All study participants received two doses of BNT162b2 or mRNA-1273 vaccine.

The germline CDR1 and CDR2 sequences are MNHEY and SVGAGI. This CDR3 region has 15 residues. Between the trimmed V and J ends, which lost 0 bases and 4 bases, there was a span of 10 bases. Researchers isolated CD4+ T cells once less than twelve days of culture had elapsed. Cultures got half-medium changes with IL-2 on days 3 and 7. Remarks on this clone: Its specificity is not known.

Using immunoSEQ multiplex PCR, the repertoire was profiled, and TCRdb retains in-frame clones only, with some absent. Among under 60,000 clones listed, approximately 65% were seen once. Sequencing was performed on CD4+ T cells from PBMCs cultured without peptide, taken before COVID-19 vaccination. The receptor was derived from a human donor who received a COVID-19 vaccine. The chain is built from TRBV6-5 and TRBJ1-3; D is uncertain. CDR3 sequence: CASSYSGRPGNTIYF. The CDR3 DNA follows: TGTGCCAGCAGTTACTCTGGCAGGCCAGGAAACACCATATATTTT.